Shown below are 20 T cell receptor beta chains from a single sample sequenced in a study of blood T cell repertoires in COVID-19. Generated by immunoSEQ multiplex PCR, the TCRdb table keeps only in-frame clones and is missing some. Of 150,000 to 200,000 clones listed, about 93% are singletons. The sample consisted of peripheral blood. The receptors originated from a woman in her forties or fifties with acute or convalescent COVID-19.

J is TRBJ1-6 and V is TRBV7-3, with TRBD1 matching over 10 bases. CDR1 is SGHTA and CDR2 is FQGTGA in the germline V gene. The junction had 0 bases not matched to a gene; V was cut back by 3 bases and J by 10 bases. CDR3 length: 13 amino acids. In DNA, the CDR3 is TGTGCCAGCAGCTTGACAGGGGGCTCACCCCTCCACTTT. Residues: CASSLTGGSPLHF.

This chain joins TRBV24-1 and TRBJ2-3; 9 bases align to TRBD2. J was trimmed by 5 bases and V by 3 bases; bases with no gene match: 5. CDR3 length: 15 amino acids. Germline V gene sequence: CDR1 KGHDR, CDR2 SFDVKD. CDR3 nucleotides: TGTGCCACCAGTGATCACCTAGCGGGGATAGATACGCAGTATTTT. Its protein is CATSDHLAGIDTQYF.

The rearrangement uses TRBV5-1 and TRBJ1-2; 7 positions agree with TRBD1. The germline gives CDR1 SGHRS, CDR2 YFSETQ. The CDR3 length is 17 residues. Trimming took 0 bases from V and 2 from J; bases not matched to a gene: 10. The CDR3, as DNA: TGCGCCAGCAGCTTGGAACTCGGGACAGCGTTCAACTATGGCTACACCTTC. It translates to CASSLELGTAFNYGYTF. Filled out from reference TRBV5-1 and TRBJ1-2, the complete variable domain reads KAGVTQTPRYLIKTRGQQVTLSCSPISGHRSVSWYQQTPGQGLQFLFEYFSETQRNKGNFPGRFSGRQFSNSRSEMNVSTLELGDSALYLCASSLELGTAFNYGYTFGSGTRLTVV.

V gene TRBV7-2 combines with J gene TRBJ1-2; D perhaps matches TRBD1 (6 bases). Trimming stripped 3 bases from V and 0 bases from J, with 11 bases between. The CDR3 has 15 residues. Germline values: CDR1 SGHTA, CDR2 FQGNSA. CDR3: CASSFSGVTNYGYTF. CDR3 DNA: TGTGCCAGCAGCTTCTCAGGGGTAACTAACTATGGCTACACCTTC.

This chain uses TRBV19 with TRBJ1-4; TRBD1 is a possible D gene (6 bases). Germline loops: CDR1 LNHDA, CDR2 SQIVND (reference sequence). V shed 6 bases and J shed 8 bases, with 13 bases lying between them. The CDR3 runs 13 residues. CDR3 sequence reads: CASSRDKVEKLFF. CDR3 DNA sequence: TGTGCCAGTAGCCGGGACAAAGTCGAAAAACTGTTTTTT.

The V and J genes are TRBV7-8 and TRBJ2-3; TRBD2 matches at 9 bases. J was trimmed by 2 bases and V by 1 base; bases with no gene match: 1. This CDR3 is built from 15 residues. CDR1 and CDR2 from the germline V gene are SGHVS and FQNEAQ. Written as DNA, the CDR3 is TGTGCCAGCAGCTTAGGGGGACTAGCCACAGATACGCAGTATTTT. Protein sequence: CASSLGGLATDTQYF.

The rearrangement joins TRBV7-2 to TRBJ1-3; TRBD1 might be the D (5 bases). There are 15 residues in the CDR3. The V end was cut by 5 bases, the J end by 4 bases, with 15 bases between. Germline assignment: CDR1 SGHTA and CDR2 FQGNSA. The CDR3 sequence is CASSPWDAGGNTIYF. The CDR3 bases are TGTGCCAGCAGCCCGTGGGACGCGGGAGGAAACACCATATATTTT.

The rearrangement links TRBV6-4 to TRBJ1-6, with 7 bases matching TRBD1. This CDR3 has 19 amino acids. CDR1 is MRHNA, CDR2 SNTAGT, per germline. Germline trimming cut 3 bases from V and 2 bases from J; bases unmatched to any gene: 13. CDR3 in amino acids: CASSEPGQPRGPYNSPLHF. The CDR3 nucleotides read TGTGCCAGCAGTGAACCGGGACAGCCTAGAGGTCCCTATAATTCACCCCTCCACTTT.

V usage is TRBV3-1 (or the pseudogene TRBV3-2) and J usage is TRBJ1-1; D not resolved. Between the trimmed V and J ends, which lost 1 base and 5 bases, there was a span of 11 bases. Germline V gene data show CDR1 as LGHDT and CDR2 as YNNKEL (reference sequence). CDR3 length equals 14 residues. CDR3: CASSQGIGVTEAFF. CDR3 nucleotide sequence: TGTGCCAGCAGCCAAGGTATCGGGGTAACTGAAGCTTTCTTT.

V gene TRBV2 combines with J gene TRBJ2-5; TRBD2 might be the D (5 bases). The CDR3 sequence is 11 residues long. From germline, CDR1 is SNHLY and CDR2 FYNNEI. The V gene lost 7 bases and the J gene lost 5 bases, with 8 bases spanning the gap. The CDR3 region is CASTSRETQYF. Written as DNA, the CDR3 is TGTGCCAGCACTAGCCGGGAGACCCAGTACTTC.

The J gene is TRBJ2-7, the V gene TRBV10-2; no definite D call. Deletions cut 4 bases from V and 0 bases from J, with 7 bases between. CDR3 length: 13 residues. Germline lookup yields CDR1 WSHSY and CDR2 SAAADI. In nucleotides, the CDR3 is TGCGCCAGCAGTGGACGGAGCTCCTACGAGCAGTACTTC. Translated, it gives CASSGRSSYEQYF.

The genes are TRBV30 and TRBJ1-5, with TRBD1 identical over 9 bases. Germline loops: CDR1 GTSNPN, CDR2 SVGIG (reference sequence). J gave up 0 bases and V 1 base, and 7 bases lay outside the gene matches. The CDR3 loop spans 17 amino acids. CDR3 bases: TGTGCCTGGAGTGGAGGACAGGGGACCCATAGCAATCAGCCCCAGCATTTT. Protein product: CAWSGGQGTHSNQPQHF. Full variable domain (remainder filled in from reference TRBV30 and TRBJ1-5): SQTIHQWPATLVQPVGSPLSLECTVEGTSNPNLYWYRQAAGRGLQLLFYSVGIGQISSEVPQNLSASRPQDRQFILSSKKLLLSDSGFYLCAWSGGQGTHSNQPQHFGDGTRLSIL.

This clone was picked up one time. This chain joins TRBV7-9 and TRBJ2-1; 7 bases match TRBD1. The germline CDR1 and CDR2 sequences are SEHNR and FQNEAQ (reference sequence). The ends lost 0 bases at V and 8 bases at J; junction bases unmatched: 7. CDR3 size: 15 residues. CDR3 nucleotides: TGTGCCAGCAGCTTAGCAGGGGGCAATGGGGATGAGCAGTTCTTC. Translated: CASSLAGGNGDEQFF.

This clone has only a few counts. The chain joins TRBV27 to TRBJ1-2; D is ambiguous. CDR1 and CDR2 (germline): MNHEY, SMNVEV (reference sequence). V was pared by 0 bases and J by 6 bases, with 8 bases between. This CDR3 is 13 amino acids long. CDR3 amino acids: CASSLSLGDGYTF. CDR3 coding DNA: TGTGCCAGCAGTTTATCGCTCGGGGATGGCTACACCTTC.

The genes are TRBV30 and TRBJ1-5, with D possibly being TRBD1 (5 bases). The CDR3 contains 16 residues. The germline V gene encodes CDR1 GTSNPN and CDR2 SVGIG (reference sequence). V was shortened by 3 bases and J by 4 bases, with 19 bases between the two germline ends. The CDR3: CAWSAEGLKGNQPQHF. CDR3 DNA sequence: TGTGCCTGGAGCGCCGAGGGACTCAAGGGAAATCAGCCCCAGCATTTT.

The CDR3, as DNA: TGTGCCAGCGCGGGACAGGGGACCTACAATGAGCAGTTCTTC. It specifies CASAGQGTYNEQFF. This sequence joins TRBV28 and TRBJ2-1; 10 positions match TRBD1. Germline V gene sequence: CDR1 MDHEN, CDR2 SYDVKM. CDR3 length equals 14 residues. Trimming cost V 8 bases and J 2 bases; bases outside gene matches: 3.

This clone has more than one count but fewer than ten. The CDR3 region is CASSQTGVQETQYF. DNA for the CDR3: TGCGCCAGCAGCCAGACGGGAGTCCAAGAGACCCAGTACTTC. The genes are TRBV4-1 and TRBJ2-5; D may be TRBD2 (6 bases). V lost 3 bases and J 1 base, leaving 9 bases between the germline ends. Germline CDR1 is MGHRA and CDR2 is YSYEKL. This CDR3 spans 14 amino acids.

CDR3 loop: CASSERPLQGGTEAFF. CDR3 nucleotides: TGTGCCAGCAGTGAACGCCCTCTACAGGGAGGGACTGAAGCTTTCTTT. V usage is TRBV6-1 and J usage is TRBJ1-1, with D possibly being TRBD1 (6 bases). The CDR3 runs 16 residues. The germline V gene encodes CDR1 MNHNS and CDR2 SASEGT. V was cut by 2 bases and J by 5 bases, with 18 bases left in between.

The chain recombines TRBV15 with TRBJ2-1, with D hard to call. Trimming shortened V by 4 bases and J by 10 bases, and 14 bases separated the two germline ends. Germline-derived CDR1 and CDR2 are LNHNV and YYDKDF (reference sequence). The CDR3 extends over 13 amino acids. CDR3 DNA sequence: TGTGCCACCAGCACTAGGCTAGGCGGCGAGCAGTTCTTC. This codes for CATSTRLGGEQFF.

There are a few counts of this clone. The CDR3 DNA reads TGTGCCAGCAGCAAGACAGCGTCCGGGTCCTACGAGCAGTACTTC. This translates into CASSKTASGSYEQYF. This chain uses TRBV2 with TRBJ2-7; D perhaps matches TRBD1 (5 bases). V dropped 6 bases and J dropped 1 base, with 16 bases sitting between them. CDR3 size: 15 residues. From germline, CDR1 is SNHLY and CDR2 FYNNEI. Drawing the rest from reference TRBV2 and TRBJ2-7, the complete variable domain is EPEVTQTPSHQVTQMGQEVILRCVPISNHLYFYWYRQILGQKVEFLVSFYNNEISEKSEIFDDQFSVERPDGSNFTLKIRSTKLEDSAMYFCASSKTASGSYEQYFGPGTRLTVT.